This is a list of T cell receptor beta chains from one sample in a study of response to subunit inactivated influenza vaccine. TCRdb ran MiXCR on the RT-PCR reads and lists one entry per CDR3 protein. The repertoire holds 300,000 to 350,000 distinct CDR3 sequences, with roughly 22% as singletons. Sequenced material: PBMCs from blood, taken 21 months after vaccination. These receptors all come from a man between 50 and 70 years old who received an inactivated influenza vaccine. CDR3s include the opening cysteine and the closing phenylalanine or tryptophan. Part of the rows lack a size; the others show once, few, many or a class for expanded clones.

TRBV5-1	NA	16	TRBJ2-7	CASSLALGQGASEQYF
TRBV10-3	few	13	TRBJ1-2	CAISGAANYGYTF
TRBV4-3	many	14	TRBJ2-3	CASSRGTGADTQYF
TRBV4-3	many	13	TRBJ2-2	CASSPERFGELFF
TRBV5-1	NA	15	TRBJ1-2	CASSKSTGGGEGYTF
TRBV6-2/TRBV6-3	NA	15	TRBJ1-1	CASRSLQGSGTEAFF
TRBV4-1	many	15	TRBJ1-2	CASSQPQGGNYGYTF
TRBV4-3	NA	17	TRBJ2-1	CASSQDLAGKGYNEQFF
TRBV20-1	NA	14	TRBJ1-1	CSASHRALVTEAFF
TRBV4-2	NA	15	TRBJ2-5	CASSQGGGRLETQYF
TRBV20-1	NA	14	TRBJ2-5	CSASLATGQETQYF
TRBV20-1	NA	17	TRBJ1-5	CSALTGQGEWANQPQHF
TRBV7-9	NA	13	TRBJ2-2	CASSLSPGGELFF
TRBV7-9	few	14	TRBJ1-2	CASSFERLDNGYTF
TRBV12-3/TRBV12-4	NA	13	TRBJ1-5	CASSFKGMEPQHF
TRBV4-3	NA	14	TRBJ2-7	CASSHGDSSYEQYF
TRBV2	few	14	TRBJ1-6	CASSGGQLRSPLHF
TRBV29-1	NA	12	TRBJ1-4	CSVETGLEKLFF
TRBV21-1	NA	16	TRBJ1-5	CAGSMPPICSNQPQHF
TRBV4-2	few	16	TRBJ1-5	CASSQGDGVRNQPQHF
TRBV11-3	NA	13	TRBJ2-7	CASSPTRSYEQYF
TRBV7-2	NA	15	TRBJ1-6	CASSLYGAYNSPLHF
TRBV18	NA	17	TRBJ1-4	CASSPRRQQTGNEKLFF
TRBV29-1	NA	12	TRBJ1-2	CSAPKGDYGYTF
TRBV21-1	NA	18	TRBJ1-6	CASSKGIKGGRRASPLHF
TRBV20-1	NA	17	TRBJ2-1	CSARDTGTGGFYNEQFF
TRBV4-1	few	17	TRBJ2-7	CASSQAPGGVPLYEQYF
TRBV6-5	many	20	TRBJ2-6	CASSYSIPRVPPSGANVLTF
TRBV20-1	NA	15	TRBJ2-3	CSAEDSGKGADTQYF
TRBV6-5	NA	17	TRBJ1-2	CASSYIGQYLANYGYTF
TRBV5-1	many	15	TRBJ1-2	CASSVSTDLPFGYTF
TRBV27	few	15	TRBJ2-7	CASSPEAGQIYEQYF
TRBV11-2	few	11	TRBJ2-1	CASRVSGLEFF
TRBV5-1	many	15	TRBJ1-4	CASSLAGARGEKLFF
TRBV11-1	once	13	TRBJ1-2	CASSKGSRYGYTF
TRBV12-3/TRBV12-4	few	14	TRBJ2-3	CASSLRGQVAAQYF
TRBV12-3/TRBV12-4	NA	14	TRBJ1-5	CASSRQIGNQPQHF
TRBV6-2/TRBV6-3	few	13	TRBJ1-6	CASLTPLDSPLHF
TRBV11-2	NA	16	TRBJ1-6	CASSELAGAVVSPLHF
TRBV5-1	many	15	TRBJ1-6	CASSLIPTDNSPLHF
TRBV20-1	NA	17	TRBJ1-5	CSARDSAGGWSNQPQHF
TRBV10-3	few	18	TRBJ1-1	CAISEAGTGATWNTEAFF
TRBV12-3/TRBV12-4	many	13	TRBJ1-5	CASSFSQYQPQHF
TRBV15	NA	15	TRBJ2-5	CATSRPRASVETQYF
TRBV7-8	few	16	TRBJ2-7	CASSLGVGTGAYEQYF
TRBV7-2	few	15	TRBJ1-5	CASSSGGAAGQPQHF
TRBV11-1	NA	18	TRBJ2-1	CASSLAGMAGASYNEQFF
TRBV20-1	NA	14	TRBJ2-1	CSASARRVRGEQFF
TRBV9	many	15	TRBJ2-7	CASSVGPPPSYEQYF
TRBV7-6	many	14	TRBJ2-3	CASSLNLAADTQYF
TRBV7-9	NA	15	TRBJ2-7	CASSSRQAFSYEQYF
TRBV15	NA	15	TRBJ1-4	CATSRDGGANEKLFF
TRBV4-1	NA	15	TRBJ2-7	CASSQDPAGLYEQYF
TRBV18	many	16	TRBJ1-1	CASSPGGGGVHTEAFF
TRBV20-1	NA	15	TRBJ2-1	CSAQGLAGPYNEQFF
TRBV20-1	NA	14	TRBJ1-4	CSAKRFTTNEKLFF
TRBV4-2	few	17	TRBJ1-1	CASSQDSSARIVTEAFF
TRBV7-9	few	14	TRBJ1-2	CASSSTNGGRGYTF
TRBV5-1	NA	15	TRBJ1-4	CASSPDRGSNEKLFF
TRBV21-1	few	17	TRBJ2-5	CASSKRKSGGFQETQYF